This is a list of T cell receptor beta chains from one sample in a study of CD8+CD57+ T cells in acquired aplastic anemia. TCRdb fed the reads into MiXCR, producing one record per CDR3 protein. Among about 81,000 distinct CDR3 sequences, about half were seen once, and the ten largest hold 66%. Material for sequencing was sorted CD4+, CD8+, or CD8+CD57+ T cells (not recorded which) from PBMCs. The receptors were gathered from a human donor in good health, serving as a control. CDR3s include the opening cysteine and the closing phenylalanine or tryptophan. The D gene is left open where the match is weak. Size is stated for part of the rows, as once, few or many counts, or as a class when the clone is expanded.

cdr3_nt: TGTGCCAGCAGTTACTACCAATCCTACAATGAGCAGTTCTTC; cdr3_aa: CASSYYQSYNEQFF; clone_size: few; v_call: TRBV25-1; d_call: -; j_call: TRBJ2-1
cdr3_nt: TGTGCCAGCACCCCGAGTGGGGCTACAACCTACGAGCAGTACTTC; cdr3_aa: CASTPSGATTYEQYF; clone_size: -; v_call: TRBV2; d_call: -; j_call: TRBJ2-7
cdr3_nt: TGTGCCAGTGGAAACGGACTAGCTCTGGATGAGCAGTTCTTC; cdr3_aa: CASGNGLALDEQFF; clone_size: -; v_call: TRBV2; d_call: TRBD2; j_call: TRBJ2-1
cdr3_nt: TGTGCCAGCAGTTACGGGACTAGCGGCTACGAGCAGTACTTC; cdr3_aa: CASSYGTSGYEQYF; clone_size: -; v_call: TRBV2; d_call: TRBD2; j_call: TRBJ2-7
cdr3_nt: TGTGCCAGTAGTATGCGGACAGAGGAAGAGACCCAGTGCTTC; cdr3_aa: CASSMRTEEETQCF; clone_size: few; v_call: TRBV19; d_call: -; j_call: TRBJ2-5
cdr3_nt: TGTGCCACCAGCATAGGGGGACAGGGCACTTATGGCTACACCTTC; cdr3_aa: CATSIGGQGTYGYTF; clone_size: -; v_call: TRBV15; d_call: TRBD1; j_call: TRBJ1-2
cdr3_nt: TGTGCCAGCAGTGTAGGACCCAATTCACCCCTCCACTTT; cdr3_aa: CASSVGPNSPLHF; clone_size: -; v_call: TRBV2; d_call: -; j_call: TRBJ1-6
cdr3_nt: TGTGCCAGCAGCGAACTAGCGGGGGGAGAGACCCAGTACTTC; cdr3_aa: CASSELAGGETQYF; clone_size: -; v_call: TRBV7-9; d_call: TRBD2; j_call: TRBJ2-5
cdr3_nt: TGCGCCAGCAGGTCAAACTACGAGCAGTACTTC; cdr3_aa: CASRSNYEQYF; clone_size: many; v_call: TRBV5-1; d_call: -; j_call: TRBJ2-7
cdr3_nt: TGCGCCAGCAGCCACGACAGGGAACGGGGCTACACCTTC; cdr3_aa: CASSHDRERGYTF; clone_size: -; v_call: TRBV5-1; d_call: TRBD1; j_call: TRBJ1-2
cdr3_nt: TGCGCCAGCAGCTTGGGCGGGAGCGGCGACGAGCAGTACTTC; cdr3_aa: CASSLGGSGDEQYF; clone_size: -; v_call: TRBV5-1; d_call: TRBD2; j_call: TRBJ2-7